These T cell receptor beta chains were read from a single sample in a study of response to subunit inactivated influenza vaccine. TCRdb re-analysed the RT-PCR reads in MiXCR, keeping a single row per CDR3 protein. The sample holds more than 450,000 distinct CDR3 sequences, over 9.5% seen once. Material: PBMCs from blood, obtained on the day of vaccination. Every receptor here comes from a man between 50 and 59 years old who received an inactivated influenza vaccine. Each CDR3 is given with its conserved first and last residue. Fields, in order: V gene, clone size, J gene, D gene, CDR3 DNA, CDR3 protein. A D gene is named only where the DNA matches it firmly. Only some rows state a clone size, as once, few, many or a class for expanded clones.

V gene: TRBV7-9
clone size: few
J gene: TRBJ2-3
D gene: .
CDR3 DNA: TGTGCCAGCAGCTTTGGAGGGGGCGAGGCAGATACGCAGTATTTT
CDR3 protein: CASSFGGGEADTQYF

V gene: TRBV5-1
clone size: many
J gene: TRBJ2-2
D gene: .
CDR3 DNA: TGCGCCAGCAGCTTGGGTCGTTCCACCGGGGAGCTGTTTTTT
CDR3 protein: CASSLGRSTGELFF

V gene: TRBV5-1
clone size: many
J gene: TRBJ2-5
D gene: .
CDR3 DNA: TGCGCCAGCAGCTTGGTTCTAGCTGAGGAGACCCAGTACTTC
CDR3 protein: CASSLVLAEETQYF

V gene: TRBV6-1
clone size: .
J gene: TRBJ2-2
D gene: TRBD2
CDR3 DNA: TGTGCCAGCAGACGCCGGGTACTAGCGGGAGGAGTCGGGGAGCTGTTTTTT
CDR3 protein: CASRRRVLAGGVGELFF

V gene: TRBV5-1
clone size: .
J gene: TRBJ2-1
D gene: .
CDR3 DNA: TGCGCCAGCAGCGGTGGAGGGCCCGAAAATGAGCAGTTCTTC
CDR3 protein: CASSGGGPENEQFF

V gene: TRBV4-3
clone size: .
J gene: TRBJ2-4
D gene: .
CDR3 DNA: TGCGCCAGCAGCCAAGAGACAGGCGGCTCCAAAAACATTCAGTACTTC
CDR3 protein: CASSQETGGSKNIQYF

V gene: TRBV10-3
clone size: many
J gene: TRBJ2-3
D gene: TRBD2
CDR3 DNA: TGTGCCATCGCAGCGGGAGGAACGATAGATACGCAGTATTTT
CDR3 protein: CAIAAGGTIDTQYF

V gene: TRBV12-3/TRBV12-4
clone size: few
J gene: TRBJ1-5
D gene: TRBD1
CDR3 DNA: TGTGCCAGCAGTTCCGGGACAGGGACCCAGCCCCAGCATTTT
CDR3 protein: CASSSGTGTQPQHF

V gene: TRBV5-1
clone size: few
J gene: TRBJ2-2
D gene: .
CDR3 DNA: TGCGCCAGCACCCCCGGACGGACTCTCACCGGGGAGCTGTTTTTT
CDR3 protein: CASTPGRTLTGELFF

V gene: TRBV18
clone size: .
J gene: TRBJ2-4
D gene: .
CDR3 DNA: TGTGCCAGCTCAACGGCAGCCAAAAACATTCAGTACTTC
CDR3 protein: CASSTAAKNIQYF

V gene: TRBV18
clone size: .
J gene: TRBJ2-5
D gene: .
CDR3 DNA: TGTGCCAGCTCACCGAGTGAGGAGACCCAGTACTTC
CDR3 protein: CASSPSEETQYF

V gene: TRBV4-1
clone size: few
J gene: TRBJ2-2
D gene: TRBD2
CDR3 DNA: TGCGCCAGCAGCCAAGGAGCGGGAGTTGGCACCGGGGAGCTGTTTTTT
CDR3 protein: CASSQGAGVGTGELFF

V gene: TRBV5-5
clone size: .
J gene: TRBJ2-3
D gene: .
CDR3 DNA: TGTGCCAGCAGCGTCCGGAGCGGTGCTAGCACAGATACGCAGTATTTT
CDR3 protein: CASSVRSGASTDTQYF

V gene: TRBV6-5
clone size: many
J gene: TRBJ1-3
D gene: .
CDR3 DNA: TGTGCCAGCAGTTACAGGGTTGGAAACACCATATATTTT
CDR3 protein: CASSYRVGNTIYF

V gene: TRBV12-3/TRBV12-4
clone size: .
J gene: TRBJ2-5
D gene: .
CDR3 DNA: TGTGCCAGCAGTTTTGGCGGAAGTGATGGAGAGACCCAGTACTTC
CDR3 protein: CASSFGGSDGETQYF

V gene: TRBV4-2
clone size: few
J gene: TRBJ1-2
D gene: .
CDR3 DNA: TGTGCCAGCAGCCCTCGACAGGCGCGTGGCTATGGCTACACCTTC
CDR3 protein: CASSPRQARGYGYTF

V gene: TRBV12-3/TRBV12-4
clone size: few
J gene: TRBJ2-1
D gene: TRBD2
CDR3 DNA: TGTGCCAGCAGACAGACGGGGGGGCTCACTAATGAGCAGTTCTTC
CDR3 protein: CASRQTGGLTNEQFF

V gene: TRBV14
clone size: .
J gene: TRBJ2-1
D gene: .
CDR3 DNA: TGTGCCAGCAGCCGAGTAAGGACTCCAACGGATGAGCAGTTCTTC
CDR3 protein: CASSRVRTPTDEQFF

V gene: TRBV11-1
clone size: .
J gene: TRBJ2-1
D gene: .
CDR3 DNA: TGTGCCAGCAGCTTAGGAGGCGGGTCGATACCCAACAATGAGCAGTTCTTC
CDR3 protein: CASSLGGGSIPNNEQFF

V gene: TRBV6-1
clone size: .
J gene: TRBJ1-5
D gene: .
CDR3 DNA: TGTGCCAGCAGGTCGACAGGTTATCAGCCCCAGCATTTT
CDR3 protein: CASRSTGYQPQHF

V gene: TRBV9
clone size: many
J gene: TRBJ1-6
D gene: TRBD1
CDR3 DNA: TGTGCCAGCAGCCGGGACAGGGGTAATTCACCCCTCCACTTT
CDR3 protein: CASSRDRGNSPLHF

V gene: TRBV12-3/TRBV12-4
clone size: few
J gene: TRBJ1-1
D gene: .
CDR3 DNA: TGTGCCAGCAGTTTAGGTACCAACAGGAACACTGAAGCTTTCTTT
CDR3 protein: CASSLGTNRNTEAFF

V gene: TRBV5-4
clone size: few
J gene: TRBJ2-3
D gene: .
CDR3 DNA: TGTGCCAGCAGCTTGTTGGGGGATCGGGAGCAGTATTTT
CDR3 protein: CASSLLGDREQYF

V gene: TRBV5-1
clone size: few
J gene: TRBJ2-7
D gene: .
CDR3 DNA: TGCGCCAGCAGCTTGAGGTCCGGTGTCTACGAGCAGTACTTC
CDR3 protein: CASSLRSGVYEQYF

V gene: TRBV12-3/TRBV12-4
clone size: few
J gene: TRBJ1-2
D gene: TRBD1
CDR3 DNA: TGTGCCAGCAGTGCCGCGGGGACAGGGATGGCCAACTATGGCTACACCTTC
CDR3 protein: CASSAAGTGMANYGYTF

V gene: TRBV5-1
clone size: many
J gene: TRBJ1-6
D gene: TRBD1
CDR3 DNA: TGCGCCAGCAGCTTAGGGACAGCGGATTCACCCCTCCACTTT
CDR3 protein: CASSLGTADSPLHF

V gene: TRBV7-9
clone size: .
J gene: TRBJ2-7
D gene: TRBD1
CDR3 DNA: TGTGCCAGCAGCTTAATCGGGACAGGTACCTACGAGCAGTACTTC
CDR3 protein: CASSLIGTGTYEQYF

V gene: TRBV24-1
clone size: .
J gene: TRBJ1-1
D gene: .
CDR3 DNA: TGTGCCACCAGTGTCGGCACTGAAGCTTTCTTT
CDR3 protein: CATSVGTEAFF

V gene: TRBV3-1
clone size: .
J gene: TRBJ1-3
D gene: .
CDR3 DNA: TGTGCCAGCAGCCAGGACAGCCGGGACCGGGGGTTTAGCTCTGGAAACACCATATATTTT
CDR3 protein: CASSQDSRDRGFSSGNTIYF

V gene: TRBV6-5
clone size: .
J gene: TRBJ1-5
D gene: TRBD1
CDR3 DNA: TGTGCCAGCAGTTACCTAATGGACAGGGTTGTTCATCAGCCCCAGCATTTT
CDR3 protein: CASSYLMDRVVHQPQHF

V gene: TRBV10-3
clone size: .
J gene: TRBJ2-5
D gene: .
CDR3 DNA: TGTGCCATCAGAATACAGGGTGGAGAGACCCAGTACTTC
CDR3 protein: CAIRIQGGETQYF

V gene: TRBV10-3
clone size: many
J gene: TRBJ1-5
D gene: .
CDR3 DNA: TGTGCCATCAGTGATTTCAATCAGCCCCAGCATTTT
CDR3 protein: CAISDFNQPQHF

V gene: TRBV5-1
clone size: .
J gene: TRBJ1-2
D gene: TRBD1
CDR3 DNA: TGCGCCAGCAGCTTTTACAGGGGGGAAATGGATGGCTACACCTTC
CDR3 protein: CASSFYRGEMDGYTF

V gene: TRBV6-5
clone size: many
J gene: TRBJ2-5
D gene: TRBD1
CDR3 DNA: TGTGCCAGCAGTTACGACGCCGGGACAGGTCCATACCAAGAGACCCAGTACTTC
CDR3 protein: CASSYDAGTGPYQETQYF

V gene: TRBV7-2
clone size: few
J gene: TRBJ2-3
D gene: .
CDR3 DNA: TGTGCCAGCAGCCTACAGGTTAGCACAGATACGCAGTATTTT
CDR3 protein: CASSLQVSTDTQYF

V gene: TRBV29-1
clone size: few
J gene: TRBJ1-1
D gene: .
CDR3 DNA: TGCAGCGTAACCCCCGGGAGAGGTACTGAAGCTTTCTTT
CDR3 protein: CSVTPGRGTEAFF

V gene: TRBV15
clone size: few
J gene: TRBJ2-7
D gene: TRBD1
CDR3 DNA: TGTGCCACCAGGCGGGACAGGGCCTACGAGCAGTACTTC
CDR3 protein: CATRRDRAYEQYF

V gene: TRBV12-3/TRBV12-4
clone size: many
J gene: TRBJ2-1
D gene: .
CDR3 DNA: TGTGCCAGCGGACCACTAGCCGGAGGCAATGAGCAGTTCTTC
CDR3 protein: CASGPLAGGNEQFF

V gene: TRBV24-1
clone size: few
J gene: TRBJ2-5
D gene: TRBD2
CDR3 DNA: TGTGCCACCGCTCCGGCTAGCGGAGTTGGGGAGACCCAGTACTTC
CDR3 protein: CATAPASGVGETQYF

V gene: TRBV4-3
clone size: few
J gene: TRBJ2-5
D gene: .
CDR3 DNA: TGCGCCAGCAGCCAAGATAGGGTCGGAGCCCAAGAGACCCAGTACTTC
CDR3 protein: CASSQDRVGAQETQYF

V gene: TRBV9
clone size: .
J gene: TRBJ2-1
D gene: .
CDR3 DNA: TGTGCCAGCAGCGTATCCCTCTCAGGGGGGGGACACAATGAGCAGTTCTTC
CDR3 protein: CASSVSLSGGGHNEQFF

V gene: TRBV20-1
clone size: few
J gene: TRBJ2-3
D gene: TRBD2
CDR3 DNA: TGCAGTGCTGATGGGGGACTATACACAGATACGCAGTATTTT
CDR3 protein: CSADGGLYTDTQYF